The 18 T cell receptor beta chains in this list originate from one sample, sequenced in a study of T-cell memory formation after mild COVID-19. TCRdb reprocessed the 5' RACE reads via MiXCR and lists one record per CDR3 protein. Of 150,000 to 200,000 distinct CDR3 sequences listed, around a tenth are singletons. The sequenced material came from PBMCs or a T cell subset sorted from them (not recorded which). Receptors were obtained from a man aged 18 to 35 who had mild COVID-19 (a few samples of this study predate the infection). Cell type and time point are not known.

The V and J genes are TRBV4-3 and TRBJ2-1; 11 nucleotides match TRBD2. The CDR3 covers 15 residues. The V gene's germline CDR1 is LGHNA and CDR2 YSLEER. V was pared by 2 bases and J by 7 bases, with 4 bases of the junction left unmatched. The CDR3 DNA reads as TGCGCCAGCAGCCAACCTAGCGGGGGGACGAATGAGCAGTTCTTC. Amino acids: CASSQPSGGTNEQFF.

This chain links TRBV18 with TRBJ1-1, with TRBD1 identical over 9 bases. Germline lookup yields CDR1 KGHSH and CDR2 LQKENI. The CDR3 consists of 15 residues. V lost 3 bases, J lost 8 bases, and 10 bases stayed unmatched. The CDR3: CASSPIGQGSTEAFF. The CDR3 DNA reads as TGTGCCAGCTCACCGATAGGACAGGGGTCTACCGAAGCTTTCTTT.

This chain links TRBV7-3 with TRBJ2-7; tentatively, D is TRBD1 or TRBD2 (5 bases each). Trimming took 2 bases from V and 4 from J, leaving 18 bases between them. The CDR3 extends over 16 amino acids. CDR1 is SGHTA, CDR2 FQGTGA, per germline. This CDR3 is CASSLPEIHGGYEQYF. The CDR3 nucleotides read TGTGCCAGCAGCTTACCTGAAATACATGGGGGATACGAGCAGTACTTC.

This clonotype showed up just a few times. The gene calls are TRBV10-3 and TRBJ2-7; the match to TRBD1 covers 9 bases. V lost 4 bases to trimming and J lost 2 bases; unmatched junction nucleotides: 6. This CDR3 has 15 amino acids. Germline V gene data show CDR1 as ENHRY and CDR2 as SYGVKD. The CDR3 DNA is TGTGCCATCAGTGGGCAGGGACAGGGAACCTACGAGCAGTACTTC. Its protein product is CAISGQGQGTYEQYF.

DNA for the CDR3: TGCGCCAGCAGCGGTCCGGAGGGTAACTATGGCTACACCTTC. It yields the protein CASSGPEGNYGYTF. The chain carries TRBV5-1 and TRBJ1-2; D is unresolved. V shed 4 bases and J shed 1 base, with 11 bases lying between them. This CDR3 has 14 amino acids. Germline V gives CDR1 SGHRS, CDR2 YFSETQ. Based on the CDR3 plus reference TRBV5-1 and TRBJ1-2, the full variable domain is KAGVTQTPRYLIKTRGQQVTLSCSPISGHRSVSWYQQTPGQGLQFLFEYFSETQRNKGNFPGRFSGRQFSNSRSEMNVSTLELGDSALYLCASSGPEGNYGYTFGSGTRLTVV.

In DNA form, the CDR3 reads TGCAGTGCTAGAGCCCCGACTAGCACAGATACGCAGTATTTT. Translation gives CSARAPTSTDTQYF. This rearrangement joins TRBV20-1 to TRBJ2-3; D gene uncertain. Germline CDR1 is DFQATT and CDR2 is SNEGSKA (reference sequence). CDR3 length: 14 residues. The V and J ends lost 1 base and 0 bases respectively, with 8 bases between them.

This clonotype came up many times. The chain employs TRBV24-1 and TRBJ2-5; possible D gene TRBD2, 6 bases. Germline-derived CDR1 and CDR2 are KGHDR and SFDVKD. Trimming stripped 0 bases from V and 4 bases from J, with 14 bases between. This CDR3 has 16 residues. For the CDR3, the DNA is TGTGCCACCAGTGATTTGGGGGATCCGCGGGGAGAGACCCAGTACTTC. Translated, it gives CATSDLGDPRGETQYF.

The chain links TRBV29-1 to TRBJ2-5, with 7 positions matching TRBD1. The V gene's germline CDR1 is SQVTM and CDR2 ANQGSEA. J lost 0 bases, V lost 0 bases, and 1 base had no gene match. The CDR3 has 14 residues. DNA of the CDR3: TGCAGCGTTGAAGACAGGGGGTACCAAGAGACCCAGTACTTC. Translation gives CSVEDRGYQETQYF. Based on the CDR3 plus reference TRBV29-1 and TRBJ2-5, the full variable domain is SAVISQKPSRDICQRGTSLTIQCQVDSQVTMMFWYRQQPGQSLTLIATANQGSEATYESGFVIDKFPISRPNLTFSTLTVSNMSPEDSSIYLCSVEDRGYQETQYFGPGTRLLVL.

The chain couples TRBV6-5 to TRBJ1-1, with D unclear. Deletions cut 7 bases from V and 1 base from J, with 13 bases between. Looked up from germline, CDR1 is MNHEY and CDR2 is SVGAGI. This CDR3 is 14 amino acids long. This CDR3 reads CASMGRQRNTEAFF. The CDR3 nucleotides read TGTGCCAGCATGGGTCGGCAGAGGAACACTGAAGCTTTCTTT.

This clonotype came up a few times. The chain uses TRBV7-2 and TRBJ1-5, with no clear D. The CDR3 is made up of 14 amino acids. V was shortened by 1 base and J by 1 base, with 5 bases between the two germline ends. Germline V lookup: CDR1 SGHTA, CDR2 FQGNSA. In DNA, the CDR3 is TGTGCCAGCAGCTTAGAGAGAAGCAATCAGCCCCAGCATTTT. This encodes CASSLERSNQPQHF.

This clonotype was found a few times. The rearrangement uses TRBV7-2 and TRBJ2-3; 7 bases agree with TRBD2. This CDR3 has 15 amino acids. Germline V CDR1 and CDR2: SGHTA, FQGNSA. Trimming removed 2 bases from V and 5 bases from J; junction bases left unmatched: 7. The CDR3 is CASSLQGGGEDTQYF. The CDR3 bases are TGTGCCAGCAGCTTACAAGGCGGGGGAGAAGATACGCAGTATTTT.

This clonotype was recorded a few times. The gene calls are TRBV9 and TRBJ1-1; tentative D call: TRBD1 (6 bases). V was shortened by 0 bases and J by 1 base, with 7 bases between the two germline ends. The CDR3 contains 14 residues. Per germline, CDR1 SGDLS and CDR2 YYNGEE. The CDR3 here is CASSVGGQNTEAFF. The CDR3 DNA reads TGTGCCAGCAGCGTAGGGGGACAGAACACTGAAGCTTTCTTT.

This chain links TRBV4-1 with TRBJ1-3; the D gene is possibly TRBD1 (5 bases). The CDR3 consists of 15 residues. Germline loops: CDR1 MGHRA, CDR2 YSYEKL. V was cut by 4 bases and J by 9 bases, with 19 bases left in between. DNA of the CDR3: TGCGCCAGCAGCCCCGCGCCGGGACCTCTAGTCACCATATATTTT. Amino acid sequence: CASSPAPGPLVTIYF.

This clonotype showed up many times. J is TRBJ2-5 and V is TRBV15; 7 bases are a match to TRBD2. Germline lookup yields CDR1 LNHNV and CDR2 YYDKDF (reference sequence). J was trimmed by 1 base and V by 3 bases; bases with no gene match: 5. The CDR3 is 15 residues long. CDR3 nucleotides: TGTGCCACCAGCAGGGCCTCTAGCGGCCAAGAGACCCAGTACTTC. Residues: CATSRASSGQETQYF.

This clonotype was detected a few times. V gene TRBV29-1 combines with J gene TRBJ1-1; D is possibly TRBD1 (5 bases). This CDR3 has 15 residues. V lost 4 bases and J lost 1, with 16 bases in between. Germline CDR1 SQVTM, CDR2 ANQGSEA. The DNA for the CDR3 is TGCAGCGTTGGGGGTTGGGCAGGGAAGAACACTGAAGCTTTCTTT. Its protein product is CSVGGWAGKNTEAFF.

The rearrangement links TRBV7-2 to TRBJ2-3; TRBD2 is a possible D gene (5 bases). The CDR3 is made up of 15 amino acids. Trimming removed 1 base from V and 8 bases from J, with 16 bases in between. Looked up from germline, CDR1 is SGHTA and CDR2 is FQGNSA. CDR3 DNA: TGTGCCAGCAGCTTAGGTGTAGAGGCTCGGGGTACGCAGTATTTT. This translates into CASSLGVEARGTQYF.

The sample holds many counts of this clonotype. This chain connects TRBV12-3 or TRBV12-4 to TRBJ2-7, with 8 bases that match TRBD1. This CDR3 has 13 residues. The J segment lost 3 bases and the V segment lost 5 bases, leaving 3 bases of the junction unmatched. In DNA, the CDR3 is TGTGCCAGCAGTCCCGGACAGGGCTACGAGCAGTACTTC. The encoded protein is CASSPGQGYEQYF.

This clonotype was observed a few times. The chain combines TRBV7-2 with TRBJ1-1, with TRBD1 matching over 7 bases. Germline CDR1 and CDR2: SGHTA and FQGNSA. V shed 0 bases and J 4 bases; nucleotides not matched to a gene: 2. This CDR3 spans 14 amino acids. The CDR3 reads CASSLAGQITEAFF. In nucleotides, the CDR3 is TGTGCCAGCAGCTTAGCGGGACAGATCACTGAAGCTTTCTTT. The whole variable domain, remainder taken from reference TRBV7-2 and TRBJ1-1, is GAGVSQSPSNKVTEKGKDVELRCDPISGHTALYWYRQSLGQGLEFLIYFQGNSAPDKSGLPSDRFSAERTGGSVSTLTIQRTQQEDSAVYLCASSLAGQITEAFFGQGTRLTVV.